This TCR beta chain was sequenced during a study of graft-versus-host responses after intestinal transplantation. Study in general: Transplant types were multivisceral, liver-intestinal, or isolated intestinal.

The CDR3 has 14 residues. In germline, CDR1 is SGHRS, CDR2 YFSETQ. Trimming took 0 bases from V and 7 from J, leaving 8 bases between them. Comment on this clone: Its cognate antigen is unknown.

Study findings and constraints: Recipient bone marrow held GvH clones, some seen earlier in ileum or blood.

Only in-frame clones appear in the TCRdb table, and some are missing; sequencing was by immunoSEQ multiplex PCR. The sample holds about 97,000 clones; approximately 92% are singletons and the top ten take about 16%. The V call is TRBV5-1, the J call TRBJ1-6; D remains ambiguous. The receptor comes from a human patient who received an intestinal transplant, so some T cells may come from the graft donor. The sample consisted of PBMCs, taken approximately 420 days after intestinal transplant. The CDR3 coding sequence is TGCGCCAGCAGCTTGGGACCGATAAATTCACCCCTCCACTTT. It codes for CASSLGPINSPLHF.